Listed here is a single TCR beta chain. The antigen is unknown. The source of the sample is a study of blood T cells in healthy people across ages. Points from the study as a whole: Long-lived and aged donors differed, with more naive CD4+ cells and higher diversity in the long-lived.

Every donor contributed around 10 milliliters of peripheral blood by blood draw. The J segment lost 0 bases and the V segment lost 0 bases, leaving 6 bases of the junction unmatched. The germline V gene has CDR1 MNHEY and CDR2 SMNVEV (reference sequence). The CDR3 length is 17 residues. Through a sample-barcoded 5' primer and a J-beta primer mix, a second PCR was run for about 6 to 11 cycles. Every cDNA was tagged by a template-switch adaptor with 12 random nucleotides. Via MiXCR, TCRdb re-called the 5' RACE reads, giving one row per CDR3 protein. The table shows under 2 million distinct CDR3 sequences, with about 35% occurring only once.

The origin of this receptor is a woman aged 25-40 years in good health. The source material was blood. V gene TRBV27 combines with J gene TRBJ1-2, with 8 nucleotides matching TRBD1. This chain's CDR3 is CASSLSGQGRTNYGYTF. The DNA of the CDR3 is TGTGCCAGCAGTTTATCTGGACAGGGCCGAACTAACTATGGCTACACCTTC.